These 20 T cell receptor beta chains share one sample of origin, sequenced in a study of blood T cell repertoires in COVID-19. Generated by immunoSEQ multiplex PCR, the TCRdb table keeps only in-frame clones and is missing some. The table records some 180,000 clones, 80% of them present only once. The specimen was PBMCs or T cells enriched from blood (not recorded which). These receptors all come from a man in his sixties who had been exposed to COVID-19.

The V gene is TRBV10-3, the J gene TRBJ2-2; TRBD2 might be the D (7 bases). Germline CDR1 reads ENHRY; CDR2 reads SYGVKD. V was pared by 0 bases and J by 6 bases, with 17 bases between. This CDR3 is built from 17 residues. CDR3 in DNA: TGTGCCATCAGTGAGTCGAGGGGGGGAGGAAGCGCCGGGGAGCTGTTTTTT. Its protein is CAISESRGGGSAGELFF.

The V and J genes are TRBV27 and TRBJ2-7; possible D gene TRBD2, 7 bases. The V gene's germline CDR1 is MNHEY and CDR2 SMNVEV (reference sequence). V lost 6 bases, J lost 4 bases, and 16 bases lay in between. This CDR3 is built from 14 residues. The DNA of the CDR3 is TGTGCCAGCAGCCCGGCCGAGGGGGGGTACGAGCAGTACTTC. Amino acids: CASSPAEGGYEQYF.

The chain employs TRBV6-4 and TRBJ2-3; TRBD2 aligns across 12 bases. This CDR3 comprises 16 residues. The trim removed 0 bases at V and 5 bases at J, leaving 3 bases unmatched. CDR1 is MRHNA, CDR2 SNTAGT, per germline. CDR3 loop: CASSDSRTSGIDTQYF. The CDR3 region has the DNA TGTGCCAGCAGTGACTCGAGGACTAGCGGGATAGATACGCAGTATTTT.

The DNA for the CDR3 is TGTGCCATCAGTGAGTCGACTCAGCGACAGCAGTTCTTC. Translated, it gives CAISESTQRQQFF. The V call is TRBV10-3, the J call TRBJ2-1; no clear D. The CDR3 has 13 amino acids. The V end lost 0 bases, the J end lost 11 bases, and 11 bases lay between the germline ends. Germline loops: CDR1 ENHRY, CDR2 SYGVKD.

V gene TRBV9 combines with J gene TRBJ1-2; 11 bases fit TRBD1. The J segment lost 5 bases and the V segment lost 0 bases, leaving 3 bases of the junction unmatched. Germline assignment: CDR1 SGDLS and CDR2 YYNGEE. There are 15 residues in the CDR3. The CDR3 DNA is TGTGCCAGCAGCGTAGGGGGACAGGGGGGTTATGGCTACACCTTC. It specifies CASSVGGQGGYGYTF.

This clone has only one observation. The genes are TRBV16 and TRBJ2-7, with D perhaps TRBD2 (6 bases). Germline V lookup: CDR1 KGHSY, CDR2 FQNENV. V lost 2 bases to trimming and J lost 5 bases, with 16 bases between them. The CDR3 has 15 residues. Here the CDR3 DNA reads TGTGCCAGCAGCCAACACGGGAGTGCGGGGAACGAGCAGTACTTC. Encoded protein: CASSQHGSAGNEQYF.

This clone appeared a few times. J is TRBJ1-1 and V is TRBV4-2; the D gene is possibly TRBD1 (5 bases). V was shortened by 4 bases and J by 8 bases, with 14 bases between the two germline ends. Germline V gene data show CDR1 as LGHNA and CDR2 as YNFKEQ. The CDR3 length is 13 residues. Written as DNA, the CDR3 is TGTGCCAGCAGCCCCAAGACAGCTGGGGAAGCTTTCTTT. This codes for CASSPKTAGEAFF.

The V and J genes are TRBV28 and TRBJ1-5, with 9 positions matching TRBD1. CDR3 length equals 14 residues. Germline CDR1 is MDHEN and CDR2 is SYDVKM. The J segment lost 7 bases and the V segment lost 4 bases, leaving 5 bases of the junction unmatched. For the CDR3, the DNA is TGTGCCAGCAGTTCGGGACAGGGCGGCCAGCCCCAGCATTTT. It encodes CASSSGQGGQPQHF.

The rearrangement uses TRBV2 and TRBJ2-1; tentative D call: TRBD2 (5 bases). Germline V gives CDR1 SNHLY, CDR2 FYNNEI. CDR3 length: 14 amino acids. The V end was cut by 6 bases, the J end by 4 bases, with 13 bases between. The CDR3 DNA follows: TGTGCCAGCAGCTCCGGGGTTAAATACAATGAGCAGTTCTTC. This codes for CASSSGVKYNEQFF.

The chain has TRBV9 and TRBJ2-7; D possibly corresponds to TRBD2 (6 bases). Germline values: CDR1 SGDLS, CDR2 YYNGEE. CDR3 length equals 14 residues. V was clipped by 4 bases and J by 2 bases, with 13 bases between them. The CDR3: CASSHPGLPYEQYF. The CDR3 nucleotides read TGTGCCAGCAGCCATCCGGGACTTCCCTACGAGCAGTACTTC.

The CDR3 reads CASSEFYGDSSYEQYF. CDR3 in DNA: TGTGCCAGCAGTGAGTTTTATGGGGACAGCTCCTACGAGCAGTACTTC. The V and J genes are TRBV6-1 and TRBJ2-7; TRBD1 aligns across 7 bases. The trim removed 3 bases at V and 0 bases at J, leaving 8 bases unmatched. Germline-derived CDR1 and CDR2 are MNHNS and SASEGT. The CDR3 has 16 amino acids.

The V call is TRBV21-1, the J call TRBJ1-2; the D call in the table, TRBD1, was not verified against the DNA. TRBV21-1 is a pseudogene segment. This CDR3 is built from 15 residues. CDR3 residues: CASSPRKTAYYGYTF. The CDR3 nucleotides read TGTGCCAGCAGCCCCAGAAAGACAGCTTACTATGGCTACACCTTC.

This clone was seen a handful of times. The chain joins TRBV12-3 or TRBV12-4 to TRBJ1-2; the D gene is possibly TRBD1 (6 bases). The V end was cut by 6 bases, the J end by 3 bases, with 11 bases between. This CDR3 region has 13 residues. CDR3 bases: TGTGCCAGCAGCCGCCGGACAGACTATGGCTACACCTTC. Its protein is CASSRRTDYGYTF.

The CDR3 DNA reads as TGTGCCAGCAGTCGGACTAGCGGGAGTCCCTACAATGAGCAGTTCTTC. It translates to CASSRTSGSPYNEQFF. The rearrangement joins TRBV6-4 to TRBJ2-1; 13 nucleotides align to TRBD2. CDR1 and CDR2 (germline): MRHNA, SNTAGT. Trimming took 5 bases from V and 2 from J; bases not matched to a gene: 3. The length of the CDR3 is 16 residues.

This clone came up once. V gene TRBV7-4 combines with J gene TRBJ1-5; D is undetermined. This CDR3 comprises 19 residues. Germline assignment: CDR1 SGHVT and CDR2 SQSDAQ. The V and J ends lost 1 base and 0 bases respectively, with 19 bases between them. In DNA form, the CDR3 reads TGTGCCAGCAGCTTAGAGCCGGGCAGGAGCGGGAATAGCAATCAGCCCCAGCATTTT. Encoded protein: CASSLEPGRSGNSNQPQHF.

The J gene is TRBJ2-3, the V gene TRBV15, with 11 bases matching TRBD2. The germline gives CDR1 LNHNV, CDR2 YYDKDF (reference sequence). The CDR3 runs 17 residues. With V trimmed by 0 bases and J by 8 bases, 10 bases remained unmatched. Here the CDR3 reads CATSRDRASGRSGTQYF. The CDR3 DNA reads TGTGCCACCAGCAGAGATCGGGCTAGCGGGAGGAGTGGTACGCAGTATTTT.

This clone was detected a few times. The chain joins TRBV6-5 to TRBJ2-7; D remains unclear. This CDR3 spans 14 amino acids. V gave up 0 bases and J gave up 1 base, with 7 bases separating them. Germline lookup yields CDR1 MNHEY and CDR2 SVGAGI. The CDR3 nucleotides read TGTGCCAGCAGTTACTCGTACAGTTCCTACGAGCAGTACTTC. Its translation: CASSYSYSSYEQYF.

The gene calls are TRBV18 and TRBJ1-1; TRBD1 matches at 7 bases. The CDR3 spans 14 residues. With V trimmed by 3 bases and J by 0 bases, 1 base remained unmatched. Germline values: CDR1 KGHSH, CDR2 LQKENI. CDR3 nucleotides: TGTGCCAGCTCACCGGGACAGATGAACACTGAAGCTTTCTTT. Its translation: CASSPGQMNTEAFF.

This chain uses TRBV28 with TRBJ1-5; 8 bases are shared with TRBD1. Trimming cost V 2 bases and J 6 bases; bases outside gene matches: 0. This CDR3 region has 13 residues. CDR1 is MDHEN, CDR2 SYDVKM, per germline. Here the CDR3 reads CASSLQGAQPQHF. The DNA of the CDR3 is TGTGCCAGCAGTTTACAGGGGGCTCAGCCCCAGCATTTT.

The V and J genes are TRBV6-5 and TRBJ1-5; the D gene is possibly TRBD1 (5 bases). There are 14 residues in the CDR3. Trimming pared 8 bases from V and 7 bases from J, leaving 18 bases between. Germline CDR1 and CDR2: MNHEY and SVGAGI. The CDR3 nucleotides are TGTGCCAGCGTGGGGTCGGCGCGGGGGCAGCCCCAGCATTTT. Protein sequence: CASVGSARGQPQHF.